The clone carrying this TCR beta chain turned up a few times. The antigen is unknown. These data come from a study of cytomegalovirus exposure and HLA in healthy donors. Primers for the PCR totalled 60 Vbeta and 13 Jbeta. Some clones are missing from TCRdb's copy, which holds only in-frame ones; the method was immunoSEQ multiplex PCR. The data hold more than 150,000 clones, with less than 85% observed a single time. Study-wide results and limits: Some 16,000 TCR beta sequences were associated with HLA alleles at 0.05 false discovery rate in a later analysis.

The trim removed 5 bases at V and 4 bases at J, leaving 2 bases unmatched. The CDR3 is 14 amino acids. Germline lookup yields CDR1 SGHAT and CDR2 FQNNGV. The clonotype originates from a boy aged 5-17 years in good health and CMV-seronegative. The sequenced material came from PBMCs. The chain combines TRBV11-2 with TRBJ2-5; 12 nucleotides align to TRBD2. The CDR3 reads CASSTGLAGETQYF. CDR3 nucleotide sequence: TGTGCCAGCAGCACGGGACTAGCGGGAGAGACCCAGTACTTC.